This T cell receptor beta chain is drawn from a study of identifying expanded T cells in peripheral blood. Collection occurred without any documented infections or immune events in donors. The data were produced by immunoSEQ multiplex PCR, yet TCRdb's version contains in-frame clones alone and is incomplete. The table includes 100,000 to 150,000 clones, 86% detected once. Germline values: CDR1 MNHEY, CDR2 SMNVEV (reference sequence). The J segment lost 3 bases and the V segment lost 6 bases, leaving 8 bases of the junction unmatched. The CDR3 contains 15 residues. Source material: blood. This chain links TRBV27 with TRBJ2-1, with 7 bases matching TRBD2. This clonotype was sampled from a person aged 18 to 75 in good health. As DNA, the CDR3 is TGTGCCAGCAGCCGGTGCTGCGGGAGCTACAATGAGCAGTTCTTC. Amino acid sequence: CASSRCCGSYNEQFF.